This T cell receptor (beta chain) comes out of a study of shared clonotypes between healthy human individuals. Study at large: Donors had three CD4 naive, three CD4 memory, two CD8 naive and one CD8 memory plate apiece. Study-wide results and limits: Having only a few donors restricted how much genetic and exposure-history diversity was captured.

CD45RO-negative CD8 cells positively selected for CCR7 made up the naive population, which excluded terminally differentiated effector memory CD45RA+ cells. Points on this clone: Its specificity is not known.

Original methodology: ImmunoSEQ yielded junction-only sequences lacking quality scores, so filtering differed. Method: immunoSEQ multiplex PCR; TCRdb's copy keeps in-frame clones and lacks some. The V and J calls and clone size were taken over from that table, and D and trimming were inferred from the DNA. The sample lists 750,000 to 1,000,000 clones, 92% seen once, with 24% in the top ten. The CDR3 covers 21 residues. Germline assignment: CDR1 MNHEY and CDR2 SMNVEV (reference sequence). V lost 2 bases, J lost 0 bases, and 16 bases stayed unmatched. The sequence was obtained from a young man in good health. This rearrangement joins TRBV27 to TRBJ2-5; 12 bases map to TRBD1. The sequenced material came from naive CD8+ T cells sorted from blood. CDR3 in DNA: TGTGCCAGCAGTTTACGGGGCGGGACAGGGGGCAAGATGTCGTACCAAGAGACCCAGTACTTC. Translation: CASSLRGGTGGKMSYQETQYF.